The rows below give T cell receptor beta chains drawn from one sample of a study of shared clonotypes between healthy human individuals. TCRdb keeps only in-frame clones here, not all; method: immunoSEQ multiplex PCR. The data show some 2.3 million clones, with 93% seen just once and about 0.39% held by the top ten. Sequenced sample: naive CD4+ T cells from PBMCs. These receptors were taken from a young man in good health. Some clones in this sample may be carry-over from other donors' samples. CDR3s leave out the opening cysteine and the closing phenylalanine or tryptophan. Fields, in order: V gene, J gene, CDR3 length, CDR3 protein.

>TRBV5-1|TRBJ1-4|13
ASSLQGTEGEKLF
>TRBV11-3|TRBJ2-2|11
ASSLTTPGELF
>TRBV5-1|TRBJ1-4|13
ASSLQGRGPEKLF
>TRBV19|TRBJ1-1|17
ASSADTVWAPYVNTEAF
>TRBV5-1|TRBJ2-7|13
ASSKGQGGISEQY
>TRBV30|TRBJ1-1|11
AWSVRGNTEAF
>TRBV6-6|TRBJ2-2|13
ASSPGTSATGELF
>TRBV5-1|TRBJ2-1|13
ASSYAGTAYNEQF
>TRBV5-1|TRBJ2-1|12
ASSLQGVYNEQF
>TRBV6-5|TRBJ1-1|12
ASSYSGRGTEAF
>TRBV7-9|TRBJ1-2|9
ASSLAPSYT
>TRBV6-5|TRBJ2-2|11
ASTRVGAGELF
>TRBV15|TRBJ2-3|14
ATSSAQTGVADTQY
>TRBV27|TRBJ1-2|11
ASSLKANYGYT
>TRBV7-8|TRBJ1-1|12
ASSHRLMNTEAF
>TRBV29-1|TRBJ1-5|12
SVEVGGRDQPQH
>TRBV5-1|TRBJ2-7|15
ASSGGRLAGVGYEQY
>TRBV5-4|TRBJ1-1|12
ASSAFIRDTEAF
>TRBV5-1|TRBJ2-7|14
ASSLAAGGTSYEQY
>TRBV6-5|TRBJ2-7|11
ASSRQGVYEQY
>TRBV7-2|TRBJ2-1|14
ASSLGSGSSYNEQF
>TRBV30|TRBJ2-3|13
AWSVRGAGTDTQY
>TRBV28|TRBJ2-7|14
ASSLKLLAGKFEQY
>TRBV2|TRBJ1-1|11
ASRETGGPEAF
>TRBV2|TRBJ2-2|10
ASSPNTGELF
>TRBV29-1|TRBJ1-2|10
SVVGANYGYT
>TRBV6-5|TRBJ2-1|11
ASSRDSYNEQF
>TRBV5-1|TRBJ1-2|12
ASSLEALGYGYT
>TRBV9|TRBJ2-7|13
ASSVMVAGRGEQY
>TRBV27|TRBJ1-1|15
ASSLLWRGRGNTEAF
>TRBV7-9|TRBJ1-1|11
ASSLVEEVEAF
>TRBV7-2|TRBJ2-5|11
ASSFSPRETQY
>TRBV6-5|TRBJ2-7|13
ASRTSGSTPDEQY
>TRBV18|TRBJ2-1|11
ASSRGTSNEQF
>TRBV4-3|TRBJ2-6|14
ASSQEAYSGANVLT
>TRBV6-5|TRBJ2-3|11
ASTRPSTDTQY
>TRBV2|TRBJ2-4|14
ASGREGALTKNIQY
>TRBV5-1|TRBJ2-7|13
ASSLATSGAYEQY
>TRBV10-1|TRBJ2-7|11
ASSVPGGYEQY